These 27 T cell receptor beta chains were all obtained from the same sample, sequenced in a study of T-cell memory formation after mild COVID-19. TCRdb itself ran the 5' RACE reads through MiXCR, one entry per CDR3 protein. The repertoire has around 320,000 distinct CDR3 sequences, 13% to 15% of them found once; the top ten carry under 25%. Material for sequencing was PBMCs or a T cell subset sorted from them (not recorded which). These receptors were obtained from a man younger than 35 who had mild COVID-19 (a few samples of this study predate the infection). Cell type and time point are not known.

This clonotype appeared a few times. This rearrangement joins TRBV25-1 to TRBJ2-1; D unresolved. CDR1 is MGHDK and CDR2 is SYGVNS in the germline V gene. Trimming stripped 0 bases from V and 9 bases from J, with 0 bases between. CDR3 length equals 10 residues. The CDR3 is CASSEYEQFF. The CDR3 nucleotides read TGTGCCAGCAGTGAATATGAGCAGTTCTTC.

V usage is TRBV3-1 and J usage is TRBJ2-3; D not resolved. The CDR3 covers 14 residues. From germline, CDR1 is LGHDT and CDR2 YNNKEL (reference sequence). V was pared by 2 bases and J by 4 bases, with 10 bases between. DNA for the CDR3: TGTGCCAGCAGCCAAAACCTTTACCCAGATACGCAGTATTTT. Translation: CASSQNLYPDTQYF.

The rearrangement joins TRBV7-9 to TRBJ2-5; a possible D gene is TRBD1 (7 bases). The ends were cut back, 5 bases at V and 5 bases at J, with 15 bases in the middle. Germline V gene lookup returns CDR1 SEHNR and CDR2 FQNEAQ (reference sequence). The CDR3 extends over 14 amino acids. The CDR3 DNA reads as TGTGCCAGCAGCCCTACAGGGGAGGCGGAGACCCAGTACTTC. This gives the protein CASSPTGEAETQYF.

This clonotype was observed a few times. The rearrangement uses TRBV7-6 and TRBJ2-5; D is uncertain. CDR1 and CDR2 (germline): SGHVS, FNYEAQ. V lost 5 bases to trimming and J lost 5 bases, with 9 bases between them. There are 12 residues in the CDR3. CDR3 DNA: TGTGCCAGCAGCCGCCTCGGGGAGACCCAGTACTTC. Protein sequence: CASSRLGETQYF.

The rearrangement joins TRBV12-3 or TRBV12-4 to TRBJ2-2; D unresolved. The V end was cut by 7 bases, the J end by 2 bases, with 5 bases between. The CDR3 is 12 residues long. CDR3: CASNRNTGELFF. The CDR3 nucleotides read TGTGCCAGCAATAGAAACACCGGGGAGCTGTTTTTT.

As DNA, the CDR3 is TGCGCCAGCAGCCCTGGGACGGGTCTAGCGGGGATGTACAATGAGCAGTTCTTC. It translates to CASSPGTGLAGMYNEQFF. The chain is built from TRBV5-1 and TRBJ2-1; 9 nucleotides agree with TRBD2. Unmatched junction bases numbered 15, after V lost 4 bases and J lost 4 bases. This CDR3 comprises 18 residues. The germline gives CDR1 SGHRS, CDR2 YFSETQ.

This chain joins TRBV7-9 and TRBJ2-7, with a tentative D call TRBD1 (6 bases). The CDR3 sequence is 13 residues long. V lost 4 bases and J 2 bases, leaving 9 bases between the germline ends. The germline CDR1 and CDR2 sequences are SEHNR and FQNEAQ (reference sequence). DNA for the CDR3: TGTGCCAGCAGCTCGGACAGCACCTACGAGCAGTACGTC. It encodes CASSSDSTYEQYV.

The chain couples TRBV5-5 to TRBJ2-7; D may correspond to TRBD1 or TRBD2 (5 bases each). The germline CDR1 and CDR2 sequences are SGHKS and YYEKEE (reference sequence). The CDR3 extends over 15 amino acids. Deletions cut 0 bases from V and 4 bases from J, with 14 bases between. The CDR3 nucleotides read TGTGCCAGCAGCTTGGCCGGGGCGGTTGCATACGAGCAGTACTTC. Its translation is CASSLAGAVAYEQYF.

In its sample, this clonotype was seen many times. The chain carries TRBV7-2 and TRBJ2-7; TRBD1 matches 7 bases. The V gene's germline CDR1 is SGHTA and CDR2 FQGNSA. This CDR3 is built from 13 residues. The V segment lost 3 bases and the J segment 6 bases; nucleotides outside the gene matches: 5. CDR3 nucleotide sequence: TGTGCCAGCAGCTTGACAGGGAACGGCGAGCAGTACGTC. It translates to CASSLTGNGEQYV.

The V call is TRBV29-1, the J call TRBJ1-2, with D possibly TRBD1 on 5 matching bases. Deletions cut 6 bases from V and 4 bases from J, with 12 bases between. The germline gives CDR1 SQVTM, CDR2 ANQGSEA. The CDR3 has 12 amino acids. The CDR3 region has the DNA TGCAGCGTCGAGAGACAGAGCTATGGCTACACCTTC. It yields the protein CSVERQSYGYTF.

This chain links TRBV6-2 or TRBV6-3 with TRBJ2-1, with TRBD2 matching over 7 bases. The germline gives CDR1 MNHEY, CDR2 SVGEGT. J was trimmed by 5 bases and V by 5 bases; bases with no gene match: 12. There are 16 residues in the CDR3. CDR3 loop: CASSRFLRGDDNEQFF. The CDR3 DNA follows: TGTGCCAGCAGTCGCTTTCTACGGGGGGATGACAATGAGCAGTTCTTC.

This clonotype was observed a few times. V gene TRBV6-5 combines with J gene TRBJ2-6; D remains ambiguous. Germline assignment: CDR1 MNHEY and CDR2 SVGAGI. The CDR3 runs to 16 residues. The V gene lost 7 bases and the J gene lost 0 bases, with 13 bases spanning the gap. This CDR3 is CASTFGVSSGANVLTF. CDR3 DNA: TGTGCCAGCACCTTCGGCGTTAGCTCTGGGGCCAACGTCCTGACTTTC.

This clonotype was counted a few times. The chain recombines TRBV7-6 with TRBJ2-6, with 8 bases aligning to TRBD1. The CDR3 contains 16 residues. Per the germline V gene, CDR1 is SGHVS and CDR2 is FNYEAQ. Trimming took 1 base from V and 2 from J; bases not matched to a gene: 1. The CDR3 loop reads CASSLEGQAGANVLTF. CDR3 bases: TGTGCCAGCAGCTTAGAGGGACAGGCTGGGGCCAACGTCCTGACTTTC.

This clonotype has ten or more counts. For the CDR3, the DNA is TGCAGCGGAGGGGCCGAAGGAGAGACCCAGTACTTC. Its protein product is CSGGAEGETQYF. The chain recombines TRBV29-1 with TRBJ2-5; TRBD1 or TRBD2 may be the D gene (5 bases each). Trimming removed 7 bases at V and 4 bases at J, with 13 bases between. The CDR3 contains 12 residues. Germline-derived CDR1 and CDR2 are SQVTM and ANQGSEA.

The chain combines TRBV6-6 with TRBJ2-2, with a weak D call TRBD2 (6 bases). Per germline, CDR1 MNHNY and CDR2 SVGAGI (reference sequence). The germline V and J ends were trimmed by 7 bases and 6 bases, with 12 bases remaining between them. There are 13 residues in the CDR3. The CDR3 DNA reads TGTGCCAGCACCGGGGGTATGGCCGGGGAGCTGTTTTTT. This codes for CASTGGMAGELFF.

This clonotype showed up many times. The gene calls are TRBV9 and TRBJ2-2; D may match TRBD1 or TRBD2 (5 bases each). V dropped 0 bases and J dropped 5 bases, with 5 bases sitting between them. The V gene's germline CDR1 is SGDLS and CDR2 YYNGEE. The CDR3 is made up of 13 amino acids. CDR3 loop: CASSVGGTGELFF. The CDR3 DNA sequence: TGTGCCAGCAGCGTAGGGGGGACCGGGGAGCTGTTTTTT.

This chain connects TRBV6-2 or TRBV6-3 to TRBJ2-3, with 8 positions matching TRBD1. The V gene end was trimmed by 6 bases and the J gene end by 2 bases; junction bases not matched to a gene: 10. CDR3 size: 16 residues. Per the germline V gene, CDR1 is MNHEY and CDR2 is SVGEGT. This CDR3 reads CASSLGQGRITDTQYF. The CDR3 bases are TGTGCCAGCAGCCTCGGACAGGGAAGAATCACAGATACGCAGTATTTT.

This clonotype has just a few counts. This chain links TRBV5-1 with TRBJ1-1; D possibly corresponds to TRBD1 (6 bases). The germline CDR1 and CDR2 sequences are SGHRS and YFSETQ. Trimming left V 1 base short and J 2 bases short, with 12 bases between. There are 15 residues in the CDR3. In DNA form, the CDR3 reads TGCGCCAGCAGCTTGACCGGGACACCCAACACTGAAGCTTTCTTT. Amino acids: CASSLTGTPNTEAFF. Supplemented by reference TRBV5-1 and TRBJ1-1, the full variable domain reads KAGVTQTPRYLIKTRGQQVTLSCSPISGHRSVSWYQQTPGQGLQFLFEYFSETQRNKGNFPGRFSGRQFSNSRSEMNVSTLELGDSALYLCASSLTGTPNTEAFFGQGTRLTVV.

The genes are TRBV6-5 and TRBJ1-6; D is perhaps TRBD1 (5 bases). Trimming pared 4 bases from V and 5 bases from J, leaving 15 bases between. Per germline, CDR1 MNHEY and CDR2 SVGAGI. This CDR3 has 16 residues. The CDR3 loop is CASSSVGRANNSPLHF. The CDR3 DNA is TGTGCCAGCAGTTCCGTGGGCAGGGCGAATAATTCACCCCTCCACTTT.

CDR3 DNA sequence: TGTGCCAGGGTTATGGGGCAGTACGTC. Translation gives CARVMGQYV. The rearrangement joins TRBV7-3 to TRBJ2-7; D is undetermined. V was clipped by 9 bases and J by 9 bases, with 9 bases between them. The CDR3 is made up of 9 amino acids. Germline CDR1 is SGHTA and CDR2 is FQGTGA.

This clonotype was detected a few times. CDR3 region: CASRRDWSEDSPLHF. DNA of the CDR3: TGTGCCAGCAGGAGAGACTGGAGTGAAGATTCACCCCTCCACTTT. V usage is TRBV6-5 and J usage is TRBJ1-6; D is unclear. The CDR3 runs 15 residues. V was cut by 6 bases and J by 8 bases, with 17 bases left in between. Germline-derived CDR1 and CDR2 are MNHEY and SVGAGI.

The rearrangement joins TRBV7-2 to TRBJ1-1; D remains ambiguous. There are 14 residues in the CDR3. V lost 3 bases and J 0 bases, leaving 8 bases between the germline ends. Per the germline V gene, CDR1 is SGHTA and CDR2 is FQGNSA. CDR3 loop: CASSFYSVNTEAFF. The CDR3 nucleotides read TGTGCCAGCAGCTTTTACAGCGTGAACACTGAAGCTTTCTTT.

This clonotype has ten or more counts. The V call is TRBV6-5, the J call TRBJ1-1; no firm D call. V gave up 7 bases and J gave up 3 bases, with 15 bases separating them. CDR1 is MNHEY, CDR2 SVGAGI, per germline. There are 14 residues in the CDR3. The CDR3 here is CASTPGGRDTEAFF. The CDR3 DNA is TGTGCCAGCACCCCGGGTGGCCGAGACACTGAAGCTTTCTTT.

This clonotype was picked up a small number of times. The chain joins TRBV7-3 to TRBJ2-3; 7 bases map to TRBD2. The V gene end was trimmed by 6 bases and the J gene end by 0 bases; junction bases not matched to a gene: 3. The CDR3 spans 14 residues. From germline, CDR1 is SGHTA and CDR2 FQGTGA. CDR3 nucleotide sequence: TGTGCCAGCAGACGAGCGGGGAGCACAGATACGCAGTATTTT. Protein product: CASRRAGSTDTQYF.

This clonotype was recorded many times. The CDR3, as DNA: TGTGCTAGTGGTTTCTGGACAGGTCATGAGCAGTTCTTC. Translation gives CASGFWTGHEQFF. V is TRBV12-5 and J is TRBJ2-1, with TRBD1 matching 7 bases. V shed 3 bases and J 8 bases; nucleotides not matched to a gene: 4. The germline V gene encodes CDR1 LGHNT and CDR2 FRNRAP. This CDR3 is built from 13 residues.

This clonotype appeared a few times. The chain recombines TRBV9 with TRBJ2-3; D is unresolved. Germline loops: CDR1 SGDLS, CDR2 YYNGEE. Deletions cut 0 bases from V and 0 bases from J, with 5 bases between. This CDR3 has 14 residues. Written as DNA, the CDR3 is TGTGCCAGCAGCGTAGAAGAAAGCACAGATACGCAGTATTTT. Protein: CASSVEESTDTQYF.

The chain is built from TRBV5-1 and TRBJ2-4, with D unclear. CDR1 SGHRS and CDR2 YFSETQ come from the germline V gene. The V gene lost 1 base and the J gene lost 7 bases, with 15 bases spanning the gap. This CDR3 region has 15 residues. The CDR3 loop is CASSLYGDRSNIQYF. CDR3 nucleotides: TGCGCCAGCAGCTTGTATGGGGATCGGAGTAACATTCAGTACTTC. Together with reference TRBV5-1 and TRBJ2-4, the CDR3 gives the full variable domain: KAGVTQTPRYLIKTRGQQVTLSCSPISGHRSVSWYQQTPGQGLQFLFEYFSETQRNKGNFPGRFSGRQFSNSRSEMNVSTLELGDSALYLCASSLYGDRSNIQYFGAGTRLSVL.